Each of the 21 T cell receptor beta chains below was sequenced from the same sample in a study of blood T cell repertoires in COVID-19. Data came from immunoSEQ multiplex PCR; TCRdb stores just in-frame clones and leaves some out. The sample has 60,000 to 90,000 clones; roughly 87% are singletons. The sequenced sample was peripheral blood. All receptors derive from a woman of 80 years or more with active or convalescent COVID-19.

The chain uses TRBV28 and TRBJ2-7, with 11 nucleotides matching TRBD2. V shed 7 bases, J shed 7 bases, and the junction held 12 bases outside the gene matches. CDR1 and CDR2 (germline): MDHEN, SYDVKM. This CDR3 is built from 15 residues. This CDR3 reads CASTAPLAGVGEQYF. In DNA form, the CDR3 reads TGTGCCAGCACCGCCCCACTAGCGGGAGTAGGAGAGCAGTACTTC.

The chain joins TRBV6-5 to TRBJ2-1; 9 bases match TRBD2. The junction had 5 bases not matched to a gene; V was cut back by 4 bases and J by 10 bases. This CDR3 region has 13 residues. The germline CDR1 and CDR2 sequences are MNHEY and SVGAGI. In DNA form, the CDR3 reads TGTGCCAGCAGTTTACCTGGACTAGCGGAGCAGTTCTTC. Translated, it gives CASSLPGLAEQFF.

This clone has a single count. V usage is TRBV30 and J usage is TRBJ1-1; TRBD1 aligns across 7 bases. Germline V gene sequence: CDR1 GTSNPN, CDR2 SVGIG (reference sequence). With V trimmed by 5 bases and J by 11 bases, 14 bases remained unmatched. The CDR3 has 13 residues. The CDR3 sequence: CAWGRGTVKTAFF. In nucleotides, the CDR3 is TGTGCCTGGGGTAGGGGGACAGTTAAAACTGCTTTCTTT.

J is TRBJ2-5 and V is TRBV7-8; possibly TRBD1 for D (6 bases). Trimming removed 6 bases from V and 5 bases from J, with 19 bases in between. Germline CDR1 and CDR2: SGHVS and FQNEAQ. CDR3 length equals 15 residues. CDR3 in DNA: TGTGCCAGCAGAGGAGAGACAGGTGCCTGGGAGACCCAGTACTTC. It translates to CASRGETGAWETQYF.

This rearrangement joins TRBV15 to TRBJ2-7, with a tentative D call TRBD1 (6 bases). V was pared by 1 base and J by 1 base, with 8 bases between. There are 14 residues in the CDR3. From germline, CDR1 is LNHNV and CDR2 YYDKDF (reference sequence). This CDR3 is CATSRVTGSYEQYF. In DNA, the CDR3 is TGTGCCACCAGCAGAGTAACAGGGTCCTACGAGCAGTACTTC.

The gene calls are TRBV6-5 and TRBJ1-1, with 11 bases aligning to TRBD1. Germline CDR1 reads MNHEY; CDR2 reads SVGAGI. J lost 4 bases, V lost 0 bases, and 4 bases had no gene match. The CDR3 runs to 16 residues. CDR3 sequence reads: CASSYSRGTGGTEAFF. CDR3 coding DNA: TGTGCCAGCAGTTACTCGAGGGGGACAGGGGGCACTGAAGCTTTCTTT.

This chain links TRBV7-2 with TRBJ2-1; 7 nucleotides align to TRBD2. V dropped 1 base and J dropped 8; count of bases not matched to a gene: 5. Germline V gene sequence: CDR1 SGHTA, CDR2 FQGNSA. This CDR3 has 14 amino acids. The CDR3 bases are TGTGCCAGCAGCTTAGTCTCTAGCGGAGATGAGCAGTTCTTC. This encodes CASSLVSSGDEQFF.

The chain combines TRBV20-1 with TRBJ1-1; 8 positions match TRBD1. The CDR3 length is 10 residues. V shed 5 bases, J shed 10 bases, and the junction held 3 bases outside the gene matches. Per germline, CDR1 DFQATT and CDR2 SNEGSKA (reference sequence). CDR3 loop: CSAPRGRAFF. CDR3 coding DNA: TGCAGTGCTCCCAGGGGGCGAGCTTTCTTT.

This clone was detected only a few times. J is TRBJ2-7 and V is TRBV5-1, with no clear D. CDR1 and CDR2 (germline): SGHRS, YFSETQ. The CDR3 loop spans 12 amino acids. V lost 0 bases and J lost 6, with 7 bases in between. CDR3 loop: CASSLAGLEQYF. The CDR3 DNA follows: TGCGCCAGCAGCTTGGCGGGTCTCGAGCAGTACTTC.

The V call is TRBV7-2, the J call TRBJ2-7; D is unresolved. The CDR3 contains 16 residues. Germline V gene sequence: CDR1 SGHTA, CDR2 FQGNSA. V lost 2 bases and J 3 bases, leaving 17 bases between the germline ends. The CDR3 spells CASSLTSALMHYEQYF. The CDR3 DNA sequence: TGTGCCAGCAGCTTAACGTCCGCGCTAATGCACTACGAGCAGTACTTC.

This chain links TRBV28 with TRBJ1-1; TRBD1 might be the D (5 bases). V lost 6 bases to trimming and J lost 5 bases, with 19 bases between them. CDR1 is MDHEN, CDR2 SYDVKM, per germline. The CDR3 contains 15 residues. CDR3 coding DNA: TGTGCCAGCAGCCCTACCTGGAGGGGTACAACTGAAGCTTTCTTT. This codes for CASSPTWRGTTEAFF.

This chain uses TRBV6-5 with TRBJ1-6, with D possibly being TRBD1 (6 bases). The V gene lost 0 bases and the J gene lost 8 bases, with 14 bases spanning the gap. The CDR3 has 16 amino acids. Germline assignment: CDR1 MNHEY and CDR2 SVGAGI. Written as DNA, the CDR3 is TGTGCCAGCAGTTACTCAACCGGGACACTTCATTCACCCCTCCACTTT. The encoded protein is CASSYSTGTLHSPLHF.

The chain couples TRBV6-1 to TRBJ1-1; D might be TRBD1 (5 bases). In germline, CDR1 is MNHNS, CDR2 SASEGT. The CDR3 spans 16 residues. With 2 bases removed from V and 0 bases from J, the gap between germline ends came to 13 bases. The CDR3 loop reads CASSEQVGGMNTEAFF. In nucleotides, the CDR3 is TGTGCCAGCAGTGAACAGGTGGGGGGGATGAACACTGAAGCTTTCTTT.

This chain connects TRBV21-1 to TRBJ1-4. TRBV21-1 constitutes a pseudogene. The CDR3 consists of 11 residues. CDR3 in DNA: TGTGCCAGCAGCGAGCCAGAAAAACTGTTTTTT. Residues: CASSEPEKLFF.

This chain connects TRBV9 to TRBJ2-2; the D gene is possibly TRBD1 (5 bases). The CDR3 contains 13 residues. Germline V gene lookup returns CDR1 SGDLS and CDR2 YYNGEE. V lost 1 base and J lost 5, with 6 bases in between. The CDR3 nucleotides are TGTGCCAGCAGCGTACGGACAACCGGGGAGCTGTTTTTT. Protein: CASSVRTTGELFF.

The chain joins TRBV4-2 to TRBJ2-6; 11 bases match TRBD1. V lost 4 bases to trimming and J lost 0 bases; unmatched junction nucleotides: 5. This CDR3 spans 18 amino acids. CDR1 LGHNA and CDR2 YNFKEQ come from the germline V gene. The CDR3, as DNA: TGTGCCAGCAGCCCCCGCGGGACAGGGGGCTCTGGGGCCAACGTCCTGACTTTC. It translates to CASSPRGTGGSGANVLTF.

CDR3 sequence (DNA): TGCACCAGCAGCCAAGTTCTCCGGGACAGGGGCAATCAGCCCCAGCATTTT. Translated, it gives CTSSQVLRDRGNQPQHF. The J gene is TRBJ1-5, the V gene TRBV1; TRBD1 is the table's D call and was not checked against the DNA. TRBV1 is given as a pseudogene. CDR3 length: 17 residues.

The chain recombines TRBV18 with TRBJ2-3; 7 bases fit TRBD1. The germline V gene has CDR1 KGHSH and CDR2 LQKENI. The ends lost 0 bases at V and 4 bases at J; junction bases unmatched: 7. The CDR3 has 16 amino acids. The CDR3 loop is CASSPPGDSAPDTQYF. The CDR3 region has the DNA TGTGCCAGCTCACCACCCGGGGACAGCGCCCCAGATACGCAGTATTTT.

This chain connects TRBV5-1 to TRBJ1-6, with no clear D. This CDR3 comprises 15 residues. V lost 0 bases, J lost 9 bases, and 13 bases lay in between. From germline, CDR1 is SGHRS and CDR2 YFSETQ. CDR3 residues: CASSLAQVAGSPLHF. The CDR3 DNA is TGCGCCAGCAGCTTGGCGCAGGTGGCAGGTTCACCCCTCCACTTT.

V gene TRBV2 combines with J gene TRBJ2-1, with D possibly being TRBD1 (5 bases). Germline V gene data show CDR1 as SNHLY and CDR2 as FYNNEI. The CDR3 totals 17 residues. V shed 8 bases and J shed 6 bases, with 26 bases lying between them. The chain's CDR3 is CASQVEGVQVFGNEQFF. Here the CDR3 DNA reads TGTGCCAGCCAGGTGGAAGGGGTTCAGGTTTTCGGCAATGAGCAGTTCTTC.

This clone has just a few counts. The chain couples TRBV6-2 or TRBV6-3 to TRBJ1-3, with no clear D. The length of the CDR3 is 17 residues. Trimming stripped 6 bases from V and 0 bases from J, with 18 bases between. Germline lookup yields CDR1 MNHEY and CDR2 SVGEGT. The CDR3 DNA follows: TGTGCCAGCAGCCATACGAGCGGGCAGAGCTCTGGAAACACCATATATTTT. Translated, it gives CASSHTSGQSSGNTIYF.